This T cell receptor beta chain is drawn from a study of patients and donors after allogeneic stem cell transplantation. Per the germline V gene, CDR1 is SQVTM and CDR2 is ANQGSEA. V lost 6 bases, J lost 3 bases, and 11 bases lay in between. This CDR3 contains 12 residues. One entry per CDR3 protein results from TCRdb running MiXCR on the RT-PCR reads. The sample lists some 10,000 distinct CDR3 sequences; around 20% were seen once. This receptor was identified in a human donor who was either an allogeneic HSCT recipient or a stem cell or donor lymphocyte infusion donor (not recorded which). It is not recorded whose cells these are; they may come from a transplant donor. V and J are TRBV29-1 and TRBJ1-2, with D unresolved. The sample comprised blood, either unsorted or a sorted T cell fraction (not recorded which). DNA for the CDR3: TGCAGCGTCATAAGGGTGGACTATGGCTACACCTTC. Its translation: CSVIRVDYGYTF.